This TCR beta chain originates from a study of T cells in Graves' hyperthyroidism and ophthalmopathy. Template material for amplifying TCR beta CDR3 regions consisted of RNA transcripts. Initially, a first-round RT-PCR of the TCR CDR3 employed the HTBI primer set. MiXCR, applied by TCRdb to the multiplex PCR reads, yields one record per CDR3 protein. The table shows roughly 160,000 distinct CDR3 sequences, with about 9.4% occurring only once. With 0 bases removed from V and 3 bases from J, the gap between germline ends came to 14 bases. This CDR3 is 16 amino acids long. From germline, CDR1 is SNHLY and CDR2 FYNNEI. There are many counts of this clonotype.

The genes are TRBV2 and TRBJ1-1, with D possibly TRBD1 on 5 matching bases. The TCR sequence derives from a woman aged 18-35 years with Graves' hyperthyroidism that later progressed to Graves' ophthalmopathy. Sequences were obtained from blood. The CDR3 reads CASSEASQGGDTEAFF. As DNA, the CDR3 is TGTGCCAGCAGTGAAGCGAGTCAGGGTGGGGACACTGAAGCTTTCTTT.